This T cell receptor (beta chain) derives from a study of long-term antiretroviral therapy in people with HIV. Regarding the study as a whole: HIV repertoires showed narrower CDR3 length ranges than controls.

A remark on this clone: Its specificity is unknown.

After removal of 0 bases from V and 4 bases from J, the junction contained 5 bases not matched to a gene. CDR3 length: 15 residues. Germline CDR1 and CDR2: LGHNA and YSLEER. Version v3.0 of the immunoSEQ assay was performed at survey level. Data came from immunoSEQ multiplex PCR; TCRdb stores just in-frame clones and leaves some out. The table includes about 39,000 clones, roughly 85% detected once. Before they underwent DNA extraction, samples held about 1-10 million cryopreserved PBMC. The clonotype was recovered from a woman between 50 and 59 years old with HIV. The rearrangement links TRBV4-3 to TRBJ1-1; 7 bases agree with TRBD1. The sequences come from unsorted PBMCs, collected 3.1 years after starting antiretroviral therapy. CDR3 coding DNA: TGCGCCAGCAGCCAAGAGCCGACAGGGACCACTGAAGCTTTCTTT. Translation: CASSQEPTGTTEAFF.